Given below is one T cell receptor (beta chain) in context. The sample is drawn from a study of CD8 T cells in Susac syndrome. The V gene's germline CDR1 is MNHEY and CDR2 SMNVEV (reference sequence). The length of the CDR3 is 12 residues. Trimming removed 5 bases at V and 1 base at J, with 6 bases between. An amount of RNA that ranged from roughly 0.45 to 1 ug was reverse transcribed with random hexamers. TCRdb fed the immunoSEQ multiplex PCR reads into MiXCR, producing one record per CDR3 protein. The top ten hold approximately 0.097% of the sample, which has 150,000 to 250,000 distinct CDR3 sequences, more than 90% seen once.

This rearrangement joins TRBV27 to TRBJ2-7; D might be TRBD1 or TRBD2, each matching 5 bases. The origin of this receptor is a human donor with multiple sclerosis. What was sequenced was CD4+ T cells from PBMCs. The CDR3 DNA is TGTGCCAGCAGTGAGGGGTCCTACGAGCAGTACTTC. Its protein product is CASSEGSYEQYF.